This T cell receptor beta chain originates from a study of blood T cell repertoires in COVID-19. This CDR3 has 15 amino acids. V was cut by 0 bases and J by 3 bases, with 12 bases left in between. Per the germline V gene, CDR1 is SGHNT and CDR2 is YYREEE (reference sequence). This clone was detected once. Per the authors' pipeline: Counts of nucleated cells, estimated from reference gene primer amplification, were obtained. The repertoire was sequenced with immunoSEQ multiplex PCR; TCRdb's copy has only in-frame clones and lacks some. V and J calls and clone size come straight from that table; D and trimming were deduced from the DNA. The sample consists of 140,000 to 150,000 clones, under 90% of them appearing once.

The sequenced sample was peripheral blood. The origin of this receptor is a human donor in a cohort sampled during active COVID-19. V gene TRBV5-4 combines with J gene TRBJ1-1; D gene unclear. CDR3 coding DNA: TGTGCCAGCAGCTTGGCCAAAGCCGGAGACACTGAAGCTTTCTTT. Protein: CASSLAKAGDTEAFF.